The 20 T cell receptor beta chains below come from one sample, sequenced in a study of regulatory T cells in long-lasting Graves disease. Time point denoted: newly diagnosed GD, antithyroid drugs for less than 3 months. The TCR library was made from RNA that had been extracted from PBMCs in TRIzol. Construction of TCR beta libraries relied on iRepertoire HTBI primers and on Arm-PCR targeting CDR3 regions. TCRdb reanalysed the multiplex PCR reads using MiXCR and keeps one entry per CDR3 protein. The data show more than 450,000 distinct CDR3 sequences, more than 10% seen once. These data were also reused for a study on T cells in Graves' hyperthyroidism and ophthalmopathy.

This material consisted of peripheral blood mononuclear cells (PBMCs), taken at new diagnosis, from a patient treated with antithyroid drugs. The source is a woman younger than 45 with Graves disease.

This clonotype was counted at least ten times. One junction end does not reproduce the germline sequence, and a read error may be involved. The chain uses TRBV13 and TRBJ2-7; 7 nucleotides align to TRBD1. The CDR3 is 14 residues long. Germline loops: CDR1 PRHDT, CDR2 FYEKMQ (reference sequence). Written as DNA, the CDR3 is TGTGCCAGCAGCCTAGGGACAGCTTCCTACGAGCAGTACTTC. Translated, it gives CASSLGTASYEQYF. The variable domain in full, completed from reference TRBV13 and TRBJ2-7, reads AAGVIQSPRHLIKEKRETATLKCYPIPRHDTVYWYQQGPGQDPQFLISFYEKMQSDKGSIPDRFSAQQFSDYHSELNMSSLELGDSALYFCASSLGTASYEQYFGPGTRLTVT.

This rearrangement joins TRBV6-2 or TRBV6-3 to TRBJ2-7, with 8 bases matching TRBD1. The ends lost 5 bases at V and 6 bases at J; junction bases unmatched: 3. The CDR3 extends over 12 amino acids. CDR1 and CDR2 (germline): MNHEY, SVGEGT. The CDR3 nucleotides read TGTGCCAGCAGTCAGGGGGCGGGCGAGCAGTACTTC. It yields the protein CASSQGAGEQYF.

This clonotype was counted only a few times. The V and J genes are TRBV11-1 and TRBJ2-7; D might be TRBD2 (5 bases). This CDR3 spans 16 amino acids. Trimming removed 3 bases at V and 1 base at J, with 16 bases between. Germline values: CDR1 SGHAT, CDR2 FQDESV (reference sequence). The CDR3 coding sequence is TGTGCCAGCAGCTTTTTAGCTATCGGGGATTCCTACGAGCAGTACTTC. Translated, it gives CASSFLAIGDSYEQYF.

The chain couples TRBV19 to TRBJ1-4; possible D gene TRBD1, 5 bases. The CDR3 covers 13 residues. Germline assignment: CDR1 LNHDA and CDR2 SQIVND (reference sequence). Trimming took off 8 bases at V and 5 bases at J, with 12 bases between the two ends. CDR3 in DNA: TGTGCCAGTGGCCCGGGGCGGAATGAAAAACTGTTTTTT. It specifies CASGPGRNEKLFF.

This clonotype has at least ten counts. The rearrangement joins TRBV4-1 to TRBJ1-2, with 8 bases fitting TRBD1. CDR1 is MGHRA and CDR2 is YSYEKL in the germline V gene. CDR3 length: 14 amino acids. Trimming at V came to 0 bases and at J to 8 bases, leaving 5 bases not matched to a gene. The CDR3 nucleotides read TGCGCCAGCAGCCAAGACTGGACAGGGAAAGGCTACACCTTC. It translates to CASSQDWTGKGYTF.

This clonotype was seen only once. This may stem from a read error, because a much larger clone lies one nucleotide away. The chain is built from TRBV3-1 and TRBJ1-3; D might be TRBD1 (5 bases). This CDR3 is 16 amino acids long. Germline CDR1 is LGHDT and CDR2 is YNNKEL (reference sequence). CDR3: CTSSQEGRGYGNTIYF. The CDR3 region has the DNA TGTACCAGCAGCCAAGAGGGTAGGGGCTACGGAAACACCATATATTTT.

This clonotype was found many times. V and J are TRBV18 and TRBJ1-2; D may be TRBD1 (6 bases). The CDR3 runs 14 residues. From germline, CDR1 is KGHSH and CDR2 LQKENI. Trimming stripped 3 bases from V and 2 bases from J, with 10 bases between. CDR3 in amino acids: CASSPDTGNYGYTF. CDR3 sequence (DNA): TGTGCCAGCTCACCCGACACAGGGAACTATGGCTACACCTTC.

This clonotype has more than one count but fewer than ten. The chain recombines TRBV30 with TRBJ2-7; 11 nucleotides match TRBD2. CDR1 and CDR2 from the germline V gene are GTSNPN and SVGIG (reference sequence). V gave up 0 bases and J gave up 2 bases; unmatched junction bases: 3. The CDR3 spans 15 residues. CDR3 nucleotides: TGTGCCTGGAGTGTTACGACTAGCGGGACCTACGAGCAGTACTTC. Translated, it gives CAWSVTTSGTYEQYF. The full variable domain, with the rest looked up from reference TRBV30 and TRBJ2-7, is SQTIHQWPATLVQPVGSPLSLECTVEGTSNPNLYWYRQAAGRGLQLLFYSVGIGQISSEVPQNLSASRPQDRQFILSSKKLLLSDSGFYLCAWSVTTSGTYEQYFGPGTRLTVT.

This chain joins TRBV4-1 and TRBJ2-7; 9 bases align to TRBD1. V trimming: 4 bases; J trimming: 2 bases; junction bases outside the gene matches: 6. Germline loops: CDR1 MGHRA, CDR2 YSYEKL. The CDR3 contains 15 residues. This chain's CDR3 is CASSRGGQGTYEQYF. DNA of the CDR3: TGCGCCAGCAGCCGAGGGGGACAGGGCACCTACGAGCAGTACTTC.

Here the CDR3 reads CASSPLTGRDNTEAFF. In nucleotides, the CDR3 is TGTGCCAGCAGCCCTCTGACAGGGCGGGACAACACTGAAGCTTTCTTT. The gene calls are TRBV7-9 and TRBJ1-1, with 7 bases fitting TRBD1. Unmatched junction bases numbered 11, after V lost 5 bases and J lost 2 bases. This CDR3 is built from 16 residues. Germline V lookup: CDR1 SEHNR, CDR2 FQNEAQ (reference sequence). Full variable domain (outside the CDR3, taken from reference TRBV7-9 and TRBJ1-1): DTGVSQNPRHKITKRGQNVTFRCDPISEHNRLYWYRQTLGQGPEFLTYFQNEAQLEKSRLLSDRFSAERPKGSFSTLEIQRTEQGDSAMYLCASSPLTGRDNTEAFFGQGTRLTVV.

This clonotype was counted many times. CDR3 nucleotide sequence: TGTGCCAGCAGTGACGAGCTAGCGGGAGGGACGTACACCGGGGAGCTGTTTTTT. Its translation is CASSDELAGGTYTGELFF. V is TRBV6-1 and J is TRBJ2-2, with TRBD2 identical over 12 bases. V was pared by 3 bases and J by 3 bases, with 8 bases of the junction left unmatched. The CDR3 extends over 18 amino acids. Germline CDR1 is MNHNS and CDR2 is SASEGT.

This clonotype has more than one count but fewer than ten. V usage is TRBV20-1 and J usage is TRBJ2-7; TRBD2 is a possible D gene (5 bases). The CDR3 has 17 residues. The germline gives CDR1 DFQATT, CDR2 SNEGSKA (reference sequence). V lost 0 bases and J 4 bases, leaving 22 bases between the germline ends. CDR3 sequence: CSARDGLVGEELYEQYF. The CDR3 DNA follows: TGCAGTGCTAGAGATGGGCTAGTGGGAGAAGAGCTGTACGAGCAGTACTTC.

In its sample, this clonotype was seen many times. The genes are TRBV10-3 and TRBJ1-3, with 11 bases fitting TRBD1. The CDR3 contains 16 residues. Per germline, CDR1 ENHRY and CDR2 SYGVKD. Losses at the gene ends were 6 bases for V and 0 bases for J; bases not matched to a gene: 4. The CDR3 DNA reads as TGTGCCATCAGACCCGGGACAGGGGGCTCTGGAAACACCATATATTTT. It is translated as CAIRPGTGGSGNTIYF.

This clonotype was found many times. This chain uses TRBV7-9 with TRBJ2-1; D call uncertain. Trimming removed 5 bases at V and 9 bases at J, with 11 bases between. This CDR3 spans 12 amino acids. In germline, CDR1 is SEHNR, CDR2 FQNEAQ (reference sequence). The CDR3 DNA is TGTGCCAGCAGCGCTCTAGGTAGTGAGCAGTTCTTC. It translates to CASSALGSEQFF.

V usage is TRBV2 and J usage is TRBJ2-5; 12 bases align to TRBD2. The V gene's germline CDR1 is SNHLY and CDR2 FYNNEI. V was clipped by 4 bases and J by 5 bases; unmatched bases: 5. The CDR3 extends over 15 amino acids. CDR3 sequence reads: CASSVTSGREETQYF. For the CDR3, the DNA is TGTGCCAGCAGTGTGACTAGCGGGAGAGAGGAGACCCAGTACTTC.

To note about this clonotype: A much larger clone differs from this one at a single base, so this may be a read error. V and J are TRBV18 and TRBJ1-6; D unclear. Germline V CDR1 and CDR2: KGHSH, LQKENI. The CDR3 extends over 13 amino acids. The CDR3 DNA reads TGTGCCAGCTCGAGAGGGTCGGGATCACCCCTCCGCTTT. It is translated as CASSRGSGSPLRF. Based on the CDR3 plus reference TRBV18 and TRBJ1-6, the full variable domain is NAGVMQNPRHLVRRRGQEARLRCSPMKGHSHVYWYRQLPEEGLKFMVYLQKENIIDESGMPKERFSAEFPKEGPSILRIQQVVRGDSAAYFCASSRGSGSPLRFGNGTRLTVT.

The chain combines TRBV6-2 or TRBV6-3 with TRBJ2-5, with D perhaps TRBD1 (6 bases). The germline CDR1 and CDR2 sequences are MNHEY and SVGEGT. This CDR3 contains 15 residues. V was clipped by 5 bases and J by 1 base, with 14 bases between them. CDR3 in amino acids: CASSEVTGFQETQYF. The CDR3 coding sequence is TGTGCCAGCAGTGAGGTCACAGGGTTCCAAGAGACCCAGTACTTC.

A single count supports this clonotype. This may stem from a read error, because a much larger clone lies one nucleotide away. Lacking the conserved final phenylalanine or tryptophan, this CDR3 likely reflects a read error. The rearrangement links TRBV29-1 to TRBJ1-5; tentatively, D is TRBD1 (6 bases). CDR1 is SQVTM, CDR2 ANQGSEA, per germline. The CDR3 has 13 residues. V lost 6 bases to trimming and J lost 4 bases, with 13 bases between them. CDR3 sequence reads: CSVWTDPNQPQHS. The CDR3 DNA sequence: TGCAGCGTATGGACAGACCCAAATCAGCCCCAGCATTCT.

This clonotype was detected ten times or more. The genes are TRBV30 and TRBJ2-3; TRBD2 aligns across 10 bases. V lost 2 bases to trimming and J lost 5 bases; unmatched junction nucleotides: 4. The CDR3 consists of 14 residues. The germline V gene has CDR1 GTSNPN and CDR2 SVGIG (reference sequence). CDR3 sequence (DNA): TGTGCCTGGAGTTCTGGACTAGCGGTAGATACGCAGTATTTT. Translation: CAWSSGLAVDTQYF. The variable domain in full, with the rest retrieved from reference TRBV30 and TRBJ2-3, is SQTIHQWPATLVQPVGSPLSLECTVEGTSNPNLYWYRQAAGRGLQLLFYSVGIGQISSEVPQNLSASRPQDRQFILSSKKLLLSDSGFYLCAWSSGLAVDTQYFGPGTRLTVL.

This clonotype appeared many times. The rearrangement joins TRBV28 to TRBJ2-7; D ambiguous. Germline V gene lookup returns CDR1 MDHEN and CDR2 SYDVKM. The CDR3 spans 12 residues. Trimming took off 5 bases at V and 3 bases at J, with 8 bases between the two ends. The CDR3 DNA follows: TGTGCCAGCAGTCCCAGTATCTACGAGCAGTACTTC. Amino acids: CASSPSIYEQYF.